This T cell receptor beta chain was captured in a study of control samples from healthy donors and cancer patients. The protocol was immunoSEQ multiplex PCR, while the TCRdb copy is restricted to in-frame clones and leaves out a portion. The sample shows around 140,000 clones, approximately 92% of them seen only once. This CDR3 has 12 residues. Per germline, CDR1 DFQATT and CDR2 SNEGSKA (reference sequence). Trimming removed 3 bases at V and 7 bases at J, with 7 bases between. With respect to this clone: Other nucleotide sequences from this sample produce the same CDR3.

V is TRBV20-1 and J is TRBJ1-6; D gene uncertain. The source of this sequence is a man between 18 and 29 years old in good health. The sequenced material came from blood. This chain's CDR3 is CSASSLNSPLHF. The CDR3 nucleotides are TGCAGTGCTAGTTCCCTAAATTCACCCCTCCACTTT.